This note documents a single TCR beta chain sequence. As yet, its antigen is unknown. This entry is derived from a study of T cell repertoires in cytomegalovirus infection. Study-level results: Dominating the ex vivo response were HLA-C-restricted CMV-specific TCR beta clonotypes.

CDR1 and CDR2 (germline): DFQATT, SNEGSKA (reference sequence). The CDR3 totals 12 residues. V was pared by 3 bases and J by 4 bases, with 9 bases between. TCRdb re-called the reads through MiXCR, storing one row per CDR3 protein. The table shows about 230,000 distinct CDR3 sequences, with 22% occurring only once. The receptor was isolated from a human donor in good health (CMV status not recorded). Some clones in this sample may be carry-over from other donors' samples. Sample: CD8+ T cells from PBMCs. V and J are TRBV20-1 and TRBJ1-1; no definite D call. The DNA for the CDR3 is TGCAGTGCTAGCCTGGGAGGCACTGAAGCTTTCTTT. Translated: CSASLGGTEAFF.